The source of this T cell receptor beta chain is a study of CD8+ T cells in alopecia areata. Sequencing used cDNA as its template, made by extracting RNA and reverse transcribing it. TCRdb's copy holds only in-frame clones and misses some; the assay was immunoSEQ multiplex PCR. In the table there are around 70,000 clones, roughly 30% of which are singletons. Treatment specified: oral pan-JAK inhibitor, 5-10 mg twice daily. The sample consisted of CD8+ T cells sorted from blood, taken at week 4, from a patient treated with tofacitinib. The receptor was derived from a human donor with alopecia areata.

The CDR3 DNA reads as TGCAGCGTTGCCGGACAGTCCCTTGGGGCTTTCTTT. This sequence encodes CSVAGQSLGAFF. The genes are TRBV29-1 and TRBJ1-1; possible D gene TRBD1, 6 bases. This CDR3 spans 12 amino acids. V lost 4 bases to trimming and J lost 11 bases, with 17 bases between them. The germline V gene encodes CDR1 SQVTM and CDR2 ANQGSEA.